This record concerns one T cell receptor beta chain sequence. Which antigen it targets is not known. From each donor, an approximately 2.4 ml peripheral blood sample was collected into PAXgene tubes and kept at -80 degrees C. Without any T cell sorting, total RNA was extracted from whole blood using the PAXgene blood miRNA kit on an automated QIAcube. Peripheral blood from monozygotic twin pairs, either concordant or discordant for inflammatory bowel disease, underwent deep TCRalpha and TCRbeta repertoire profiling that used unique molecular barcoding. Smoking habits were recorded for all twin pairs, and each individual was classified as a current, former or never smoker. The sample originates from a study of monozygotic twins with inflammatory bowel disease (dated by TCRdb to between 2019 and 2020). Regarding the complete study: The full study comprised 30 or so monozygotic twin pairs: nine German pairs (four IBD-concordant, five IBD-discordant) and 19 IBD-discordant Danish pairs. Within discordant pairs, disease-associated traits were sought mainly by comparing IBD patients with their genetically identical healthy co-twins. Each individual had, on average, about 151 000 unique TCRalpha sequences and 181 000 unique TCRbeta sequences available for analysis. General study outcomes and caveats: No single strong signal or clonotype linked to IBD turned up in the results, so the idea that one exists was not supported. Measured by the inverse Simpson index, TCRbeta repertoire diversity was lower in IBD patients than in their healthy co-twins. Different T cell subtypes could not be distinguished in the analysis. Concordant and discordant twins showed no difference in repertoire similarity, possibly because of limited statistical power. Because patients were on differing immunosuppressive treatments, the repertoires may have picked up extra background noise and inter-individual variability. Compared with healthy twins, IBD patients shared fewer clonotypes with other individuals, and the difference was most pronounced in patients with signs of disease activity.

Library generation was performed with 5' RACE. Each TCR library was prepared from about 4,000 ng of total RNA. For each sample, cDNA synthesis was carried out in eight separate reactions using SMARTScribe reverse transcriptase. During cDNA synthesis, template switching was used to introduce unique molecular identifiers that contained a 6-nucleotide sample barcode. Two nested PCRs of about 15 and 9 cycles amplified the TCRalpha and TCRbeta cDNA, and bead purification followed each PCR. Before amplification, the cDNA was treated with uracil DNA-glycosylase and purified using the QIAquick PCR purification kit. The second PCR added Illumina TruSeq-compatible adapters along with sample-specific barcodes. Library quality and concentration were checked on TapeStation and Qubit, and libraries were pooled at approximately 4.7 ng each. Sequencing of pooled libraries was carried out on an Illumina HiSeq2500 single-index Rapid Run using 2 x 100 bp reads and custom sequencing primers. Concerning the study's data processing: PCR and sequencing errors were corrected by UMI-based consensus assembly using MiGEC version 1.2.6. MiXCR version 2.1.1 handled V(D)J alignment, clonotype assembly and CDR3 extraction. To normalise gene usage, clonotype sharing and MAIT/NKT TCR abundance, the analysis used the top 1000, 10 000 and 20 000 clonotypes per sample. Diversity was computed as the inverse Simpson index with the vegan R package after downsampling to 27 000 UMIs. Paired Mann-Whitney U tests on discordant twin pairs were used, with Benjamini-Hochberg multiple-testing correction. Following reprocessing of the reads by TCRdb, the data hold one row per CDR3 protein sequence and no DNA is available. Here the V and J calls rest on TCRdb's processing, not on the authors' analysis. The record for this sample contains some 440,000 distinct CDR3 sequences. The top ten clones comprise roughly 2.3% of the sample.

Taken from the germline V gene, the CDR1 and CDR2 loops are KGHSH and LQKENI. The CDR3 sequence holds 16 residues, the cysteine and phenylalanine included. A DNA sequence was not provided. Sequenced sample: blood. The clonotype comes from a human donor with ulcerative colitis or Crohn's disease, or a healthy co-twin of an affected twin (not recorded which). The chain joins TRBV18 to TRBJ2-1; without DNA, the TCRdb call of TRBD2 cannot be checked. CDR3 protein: CASSPPPTGGADEQFF.